This TCR beta chain was identified during a study of T-cell memory formation after mild COVID-19. Across the study: The TCR clusters were mostly specific to one donor.

Study-level findings and limits: Clones contracting over day 15 to 85 were CD4/CD8 balanced, with later expanders leaning CD4+. The pre-infection memory compartment contained some responding clones, suggesting cross-reactive memory joined. Shrinking CD4+ clones were chiefly CM and EM; CD8+ ones were chiefly EMRA.

MiXCR was run by TCRdb on the 5' RACE reads, yielding one entry per CDR3 protein. The table lists about 110,000 distinct CDR3 sequences, approximately 15% of them singletons. On this clonotype: What it binds is unknown.

V lost 0 bases, J lost 4 bases, and 9 bases lay in between. Germline V gene sequence: CDR1 MGHRA, CDR2 YSYEKL. The length of the CDR3 is 14 residues. The TCR was taken from an adult woman who had mild COVID-19 (a few samples of this study predate the infection). Cell type and time point are not known. The sequencing sample was made of PBMCs or a T cell subset sorted from them (not recorded which). V and J are TRBV4-1 and TRBJ1-1; D possibly corresponds to TRBD1 (5 bases). This chain's CDR3 is CASSQESGGTEAFF. CDR3 DNA sequence: TGCGCCAGCAGCCAAGAGAGCGGGGGCACTGAAGCTTTCTTT.